Below are 12 T cell receptor beta chains sequenced from a single sample in a study of tissue T cells after allogeneic stem cell transplantation (dated 2022 in TCRdb). In light of the paper, this sample's time point label describes: recipient (host-origin) PBMCs collected before allo-HCT. Libraries came from the immunoSEQ multiplex PCR assay. TCRdb carries this immuneACCESS record with in-frame sequences only. Its versions omit some clonotypes, under half of them owing to an unresolved V gene in the studies checked, with the rest unexplained. The sample contains tens of thousands of clones, roughly 92% of them found a single time. The top ten clonotypes cover approximately 3.8% of the sample. Source: blood, taken before transplantation. These receptor sequences come from a woman aged 40-70 years who later had graft-versus-host disease after an allogeneic stem cell transplant.

This chain links TRBV7-2 with TRBJ1-5; possible D gene TRBD1, 5 bases. The germline V and J ends were trimmed by 1 base and 4 bases, with 11 bases remaining between them. This CDR3 has 15 residues. Germline loops: CDR1 SGHTA, CDR2 FQGNSA. The CDR3 bases are TGTGCCAGCAGCTTAGACCGACAGACGAATCAGCCCCAGCATTTT. This translates into CASSLDRQTNQPQHF.

The rearrangement uses TRBV6-5 and TRBJ1-4, with 7 bases aligning to TRBD1. Germline CDR1 and CDR2: MNHEY and SVGAGI. J gave up 3 bases and V 4 bases, and 5 bases lay outside the gene matches. The CDR3 runs 15 residues. The CDR3 region is CASSLTGVANEKLFF. In DNA, the CDR3 is TGTGCCAGCAGTTTAACAGGGGTGGCTAATGAAAAACTGTTTTTT.

The chain uses TRBV10-3 and TRBJ2-7; D is uncertain. V was clipped by 3 bases and J by 4 bases, with 4 bases between them. Germline V CDR1 and CDR2: ENHRY, SYGVKD. This CDR3 comprises 11 residues. CDR3 residues: CAISDKYEQYF. DNA of the CDR3: TGTGCCATCAGTGATAAATACGAGCAGTACTTC.

The gene calls are TRBV27 and TRBJ1-2; D is perhaps TRBD1 (5 bases). Germline CDR1 and CDR2: MNHEY and SMNVEV (reference sequence). CDR3 length: 14 amino acids. V shed 3 bases and J shed 8 bases, with 16 bases lying between them. Written as DNA, the CDR3 is TGTGCCAGCAGTTTGGGGCGCAGGGCAGGCGGCTACACCTTC. This gives the protein CASSLGRRAGGYTF.

V usage is TRBV18 and J usage is TRBJ1-5; TRBD1 matches 7 bases. The junction had 5 bases not matched to a gene; V was cut back by 3 bases and J by 6 bases. Germline lookup yields CDR1 KGHSH and CDR2 LQKENI. CDR3 length equals 14 residues. As DNA, the CDR3 is TGTGCCAGCTCACCGGGGCAGGGGGGTCAGCCCCAGCATTTT. This translates into CASSPGQGGQPQHF.

V and J are TRBV7-2 and TRBJ2-3, with 7 nucleotides matching TRBD2. The J segment lost 9 bases and the V segment lost 0 bases, leaving 3 bases of the junction unmatched. The length of the CDR3 is 13 residues. From germline, CDR1 is SGHTA and CDR2 FQGNSA. The CDR3 DNA reads as TGTGCCAGCAGCTTAGCTGGGACTACGACGCAGTATTTT. It translates to CASSLAGTTTQYF.

The chain couples TRBV11-3 to TRBJ2-1, with TRBD2 identical over 7 bases. V lost 8 bases, J lost 0 bases, and 7 bases stayed unmatched. The CDR3 consists of 15 residues. Germline V CDR1 and CDR2: SGHNT, YENEEA. The CDR3 spells CASGAGADSYNEQFF. CDR3 coding DNA: TGTGCCAGCGGGGCGGGAGCGGACTCCTACAATGAGCAGTTCTTC.

This clone was observed a few times. This chain uses TRBV6-5 with TRBJ1-5, with D hard to call. The CDR3 has 15 residues. V was shortened by 7 bases and J by 0 bases, with 13 bases between the two germline ends. Germline lookup yields CDR1 MNHEY and CDR2 SVGAGI. The CDR3 region is CASTRGTVSNQPQHF. CDR3 sequence (DNA): TGTGCCAGCACCCGAGGAACAGTTAGCAATCAGCCCCAGCATTTT.

The chain carries TRBV6-5 and TRBJ1-4; 8 nucleotides match TRBD1. The CDR3 sequence is 15 residues long. Trimming at V came to 1 base and at J to 4 bases, leaving 2 bases not matched to a gene. CDR1 MNHEY and CDR2 SVGAGI come from the germline V gene. The DNA of the CDR3 is TGTGCCAGCAGTTACTACGGACAGGGTAATGAAAAACTGTTTTTT. Protein sequence: CASSYYGQGNEKLFF.

The rearrangement links TRBV6-4 to TRBJ2-1; TRBD2 aligns across 7 bases. The CDR3 spans 15 residues. From germline, CDR1 is MRHNA and CDR2 SNTAGT. J was trimmed by 6 bases and V by 0 bases; bases with no gene match: 5. CDR3 in DNA: TGTGCCAGCAGTGACTCTACAGGCGGGAGCAATGAGCAGTTCTTC. It is translated as CASSDSTGGSNEQFF.

The chain employs TRBV21-1 and TRBJ2-1; the table's D call, TRBD2, has no DNA check behind it. TRBV21-1 has pseudogene status. The CDR3 covers 17 residues. The CDR3, as DNA: TGTGCCACTAAGGTGCGGGGAATAGCGGGAGGTCACAATGAGCAGTTCTTC. Translating it yields CATKVRGIAGGHNEQFF.

V gene TRBV5-1 combines with J gene TRBJ1-4; TRBD1 matches 11 bases. The CDR3 is 15 amino acids. Germline V gene lookup returns CDR1 SGHRS and CDR2 YFSETQ. The V gene end was trimmed by 7 bases and the J gene end by 4 bases; junction bases not matched to a gene: 6. DNA for the CDR3: TGCGCCAGCGGGACAGGGGGTGTGGGTAATGAAAAACTGTTTTTT. Amino acids: CASGTGGVGNEKLFF.